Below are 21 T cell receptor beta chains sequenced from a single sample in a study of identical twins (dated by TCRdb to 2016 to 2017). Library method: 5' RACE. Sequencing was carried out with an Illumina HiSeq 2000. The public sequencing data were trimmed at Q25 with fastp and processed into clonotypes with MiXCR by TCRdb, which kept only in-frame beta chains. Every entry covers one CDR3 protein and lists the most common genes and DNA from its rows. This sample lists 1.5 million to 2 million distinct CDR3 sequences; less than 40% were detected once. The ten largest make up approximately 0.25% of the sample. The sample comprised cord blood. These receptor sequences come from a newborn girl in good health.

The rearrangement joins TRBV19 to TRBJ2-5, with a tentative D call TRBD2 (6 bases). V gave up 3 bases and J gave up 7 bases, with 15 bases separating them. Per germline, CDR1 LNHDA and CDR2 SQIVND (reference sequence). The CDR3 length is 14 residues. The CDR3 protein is CASSISASGGTQYF. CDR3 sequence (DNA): TGTGCCAGTAGTATCAGCGCTTCCGGGGGGACCCAGTACTTC. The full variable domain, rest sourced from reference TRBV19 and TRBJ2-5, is DGGITQSPKYLFRKEGQNVTLSCEQNLNHDAMYWYRQDPGQGLRLIYYSQIVNDFQKGDIAEGYSVSREKKESFPLTVTSAQKNPTAFYLCASSISASGGTQYFGPGTRLLVL.

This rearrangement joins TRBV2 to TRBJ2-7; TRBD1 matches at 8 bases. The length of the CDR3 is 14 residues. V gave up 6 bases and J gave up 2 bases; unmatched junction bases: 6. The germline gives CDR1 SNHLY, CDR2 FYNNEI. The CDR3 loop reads CASRRGQAPYEQYF. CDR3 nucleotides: TGTGCCAGCAGAAGGGGACAGGCACCCTACGAGCAGTACTTC.

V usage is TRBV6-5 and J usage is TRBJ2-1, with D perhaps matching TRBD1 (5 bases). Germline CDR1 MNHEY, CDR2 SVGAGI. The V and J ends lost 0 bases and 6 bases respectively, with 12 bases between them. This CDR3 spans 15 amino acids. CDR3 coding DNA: TGTGCCAGCAGTTACTCGCCAGGGTGGGGCAATGAGCAGTTCTTC. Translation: CASSYSPGWGNEQFF.

The CDR3 sequence: CASSWGISGTRGYEQYF. The CDR3 nucleotides are TGCGCCAGCAGCTGGGGGATCTCCGGGACACGAGGTTACGAGCAGTACTTC. The V call is TRBV5-1, the J call TRBJ2-7; tentative D call: TRBD1 (6 bases). The V end lost 3 bases, the J end lost 4 bases, and 23 bases lay between the germline ends. The germline V gene has CDR1 SGHRS and CDR2 YFSETQ. CDR3 size: 17 residues.

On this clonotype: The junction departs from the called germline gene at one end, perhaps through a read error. CDR3 loop: CAGSYRGYEQYF. The CDR3 region has the DNA TGTGCCGGCAGCTACAGGGGTTACGAGCAGTACTTC. This chain links TRBV11-1 with TRBJ2-7, with 7 positions matching TRBD1. The CDR3 is made up of 12 amino acids. Germline-derived CDR1 and CDR2 are SGHAT and FQDESV (reference sequence).

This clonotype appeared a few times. The CDR3 here is CASSTPTSPRQPQHF. Here the CDR3 DNA reads TGTGCCAGCAGCACCCCAACCTCTCCCCGTCAGCCCCAGCATTTT. J is TRBJ1-5 and V is TRBV6-6; D remains ambiguous. The CDR3 has 15 amino acids. Germline CDR1 is MNHNY and CDR2 is SVGAGI (reference sequence). V was cut by 6 bases and J by 6 bases, with 18 bases left in between.

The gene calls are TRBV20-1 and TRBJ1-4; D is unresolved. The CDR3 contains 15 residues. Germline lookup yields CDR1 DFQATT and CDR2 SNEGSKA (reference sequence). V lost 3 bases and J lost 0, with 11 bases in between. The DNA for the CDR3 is TGCAGTGCTAGGACCGGGTCTCCAACTAATGAAAAACTGTTTTTT. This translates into CSARTGSPTNEKLFF.

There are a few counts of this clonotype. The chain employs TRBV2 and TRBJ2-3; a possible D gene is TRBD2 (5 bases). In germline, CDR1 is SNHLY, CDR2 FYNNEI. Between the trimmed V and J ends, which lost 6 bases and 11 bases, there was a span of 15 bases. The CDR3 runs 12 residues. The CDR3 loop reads CASRGDGVVQYF. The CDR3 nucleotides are TGTGCCAGCAGGGGCGACGGGGTGGTGCAGTATTTT.

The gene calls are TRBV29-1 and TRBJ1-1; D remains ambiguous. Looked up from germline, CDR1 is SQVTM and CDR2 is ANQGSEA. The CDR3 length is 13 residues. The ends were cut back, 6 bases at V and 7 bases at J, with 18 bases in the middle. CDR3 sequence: CSVHRLIQYEAFF. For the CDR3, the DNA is TGCAGCGTCCACCGTCTCATTCAGTATGAAGCTTTCTTT. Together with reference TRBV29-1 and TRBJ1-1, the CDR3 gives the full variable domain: SAVISQKPSRDICQRGTSLTIQCQVDSQVTMMFWYRQQPGQSLTLIATANQGSEATYESGFVIDKFPISRPNLTFSTLTVSNMSPEDSSIYLCSVHRLIQYEAFFGQGTRLTVV.

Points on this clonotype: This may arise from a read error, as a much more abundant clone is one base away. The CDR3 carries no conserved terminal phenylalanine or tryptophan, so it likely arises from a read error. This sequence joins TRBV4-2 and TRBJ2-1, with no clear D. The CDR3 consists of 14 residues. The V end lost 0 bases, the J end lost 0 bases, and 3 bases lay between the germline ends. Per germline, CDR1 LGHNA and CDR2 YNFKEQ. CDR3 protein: CASSQDHSYNEQFL. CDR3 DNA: TGTGCCAGCAGCCAAGATCACTCCTACAATGAGCAGTTCTTA.

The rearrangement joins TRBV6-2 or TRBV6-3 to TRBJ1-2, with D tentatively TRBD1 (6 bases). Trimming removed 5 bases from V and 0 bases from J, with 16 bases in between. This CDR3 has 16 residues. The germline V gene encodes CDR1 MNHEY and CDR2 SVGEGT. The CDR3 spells CASSPGHGDTNYGYTF. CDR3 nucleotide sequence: TGTGCCAGCAGTCCCGGACACGGGGACACTAACTATGGCTACACCTTC.

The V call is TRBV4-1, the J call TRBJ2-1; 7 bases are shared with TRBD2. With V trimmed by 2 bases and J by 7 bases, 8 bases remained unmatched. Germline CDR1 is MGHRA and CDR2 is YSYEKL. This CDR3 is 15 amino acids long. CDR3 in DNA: TGCGCCAGCAGCCAATTAACCGGGCGGGGGAATGAGCAGTTCTTC. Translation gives CASSQLTGRGNEQFF.

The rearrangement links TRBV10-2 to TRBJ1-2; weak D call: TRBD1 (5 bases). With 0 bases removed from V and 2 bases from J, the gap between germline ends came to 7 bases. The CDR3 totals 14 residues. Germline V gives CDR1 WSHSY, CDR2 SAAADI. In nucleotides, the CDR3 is TGCGCCAGCAGTGAGTCTCGACAGAACTATGGCTACACCTTC. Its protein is CASSESRQNYGYTF.

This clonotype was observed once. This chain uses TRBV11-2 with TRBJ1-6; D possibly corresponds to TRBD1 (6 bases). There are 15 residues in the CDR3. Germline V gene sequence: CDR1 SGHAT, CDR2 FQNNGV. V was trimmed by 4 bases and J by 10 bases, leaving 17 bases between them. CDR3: CASSSTGGVGSPLHF. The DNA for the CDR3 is TGTGCCAGCAGCTCCACGGGGGGCGTCGGCTCACCCCTCCACTTT.

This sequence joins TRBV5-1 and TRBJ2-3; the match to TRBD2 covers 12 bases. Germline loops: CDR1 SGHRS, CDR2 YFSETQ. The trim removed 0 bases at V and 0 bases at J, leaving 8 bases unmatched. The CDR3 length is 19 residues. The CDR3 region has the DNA TGCGCCAGCAGCTTGGAACTAGCGGGAGGACCTACTAGCACAGATACGCAGTATTTT. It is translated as CASSLELAGGPTSTDTQYF.

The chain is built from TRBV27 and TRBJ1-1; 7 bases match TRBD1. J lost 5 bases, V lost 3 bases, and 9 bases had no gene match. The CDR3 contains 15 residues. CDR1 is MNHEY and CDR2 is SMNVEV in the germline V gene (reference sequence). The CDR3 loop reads CASSFNSGGYTEAFF. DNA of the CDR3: TGTGCCAGCAGTTTTAATTCAGGGGGATATACTGAAGCTTTCTTT.

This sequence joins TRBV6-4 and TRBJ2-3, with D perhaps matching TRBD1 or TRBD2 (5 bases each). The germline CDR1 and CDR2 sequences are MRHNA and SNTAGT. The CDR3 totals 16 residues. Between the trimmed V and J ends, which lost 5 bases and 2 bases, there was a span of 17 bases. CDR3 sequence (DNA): TGTGCCAGCAGTAGGGGAAGGGGACCCCTCACAGATACGCAGTATTTT. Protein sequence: CASSRGRGPLTDTQYF.

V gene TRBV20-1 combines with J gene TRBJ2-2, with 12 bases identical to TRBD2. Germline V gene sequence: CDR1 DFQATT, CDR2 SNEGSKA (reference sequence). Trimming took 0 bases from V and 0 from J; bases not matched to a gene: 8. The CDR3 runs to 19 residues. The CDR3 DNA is TGCAGTGCTAGAGATGTCGGGCTAGCGGGAGGGCCGAACACCGGGGAGCTGTTTTTT. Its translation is CSARDVGLAGGPNTGELFF.

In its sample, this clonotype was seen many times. CDR3 in DNA: TGTGCCACCGCCTCGACGGGCAGCACCTACGAGCAGTACTTC. Amino acids: CATASTGSTYEQYF. The chain is built from TRBV24-1 and TRBJ2-7; D not resolved. Germline V gene lookup returns CDR1 KGHDR and CDR2 SFDVKD. The V and J ends lost 9 bases and 2 bases respectively, with 16 bases between them. The CDR3 has 14 residues.

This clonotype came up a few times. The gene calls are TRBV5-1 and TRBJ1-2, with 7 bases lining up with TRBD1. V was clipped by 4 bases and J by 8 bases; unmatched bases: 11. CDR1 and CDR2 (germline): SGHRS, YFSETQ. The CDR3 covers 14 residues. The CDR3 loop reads CASSLVAGGKGYTF. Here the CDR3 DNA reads TGCGCCAGCAGCCTCGTGGCAGGGGGAAAGGGCTACACCTTC.

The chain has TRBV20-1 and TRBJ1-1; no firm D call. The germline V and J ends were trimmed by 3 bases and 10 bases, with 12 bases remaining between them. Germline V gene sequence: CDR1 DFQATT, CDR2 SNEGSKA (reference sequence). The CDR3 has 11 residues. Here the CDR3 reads CSASLRQSAFF. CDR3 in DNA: TGCAGTGCTAGTCTTCGCCAATCAGCTTTCTTT.